A selection of T cell receptor beta chains follows, all from one sample in a study of T-cell reconstitution after alpha-beta-depleted transplantation in children. TCRdb analysed the PCR reads with MiXCR anew, one entry per CDR3 protein. Seen here are about 230,000 distinct CDR3 sequences, more than 10% observed once, and the top ten hold over 2.5%. The sample consisted of PBMCs from the stem cell graft donor, taken from the stem cell graft. The receptor set was obtained from a human donor who donated a stem cell graft to a child with acute lymphoblastic leukemia. Each CDR3 is given with its conserved first and last residue. Each record gives: D gene, CDR3 length, clone size, J gene, V gene, CDR3 protein, CDR3 DNA. The D gene is left open where the match is weak. Clone size appears in some rows only: once, few, many, or a class for an expanded clone.

d_call: -; cdr3_length: 14; clone_size: -; j_call: TRBJ1-2; v_call: TRBV24-1; cdr3_aa: CATSEGRRDYGYTF; cdr3_nt: TGTGCCACCAGTGAAGGGCGCCGGGACTATGGCTACACCTTC
d_call: TRBD1; cdr3_length: 19; clone_size: many; j_call: TRBJ1-4; v_call: TRBV4-3; cdr3_aa: CASSQDPGTGASFNEKLFF; cdr3_nt: TGCGCCAGCAGCCAAGATCCCGGGACAGGAGCTTCCTTTAATGAAAAACTGTTTTTT
d_call: -; cdr3_length: 12; clone_size: many; j_call: TRBJ1-1; v_call: TRBV20-1; cdr3_aa: CSARSWNTEAFF; cdr3_nt: TGCAGTGCTAGGTCGTGGAACACTGAAGCTTTCTTT
d_call: -; cdr3_length: 11; clone_size: many; j_call: TRBJ1-1; v_call: TRBV7-9; cdr3_aa: CASSLLLKAFF; cdr3_nt: TGTGCCAGCAGCTTACTCCTGAAGGCTTTCTTT
d_call: TRBD1; cdr3_length: 14; clone_size: -; j_call: TRBJ1-2; v_call: TRBV4-2; cdr3_aa: CASSQESRGHGYTF; cdr3_nt: TGTGCCAGCAGCCAAGAATCCAGGGGGCATGGCTACACCTTC
d_call: -; cdr3_length: 15; clone_size: -; j_call: TRBJ2-5; v_call: TRBV7-2; cdr3_aa: CASLLTPGRGETQYF; cdr3_nt: TGTGCCAGCCTACTTACCCCGGGAAGGGGGGAGACCCAGTACTTC
d_call: -; cdr3_length: 16; clone_size: many; j_call: TRBJ1-3; v_call: TRBV11-2; cdr3_aa: CASSLWMAEDGNTIYF; cdr3_nt: TGTGCCAGCAGCTTATGGATGGCCGAAGATGGAAACACCATATATTTT
d_call: TRBD1; cdr3_length: 16; clone_size: many; j_call: TRBJ1-1; v_call: TRBV11-2; cdr3_aa: CASSPRGQALNTEAFF; cdr3_nt: TGTGCCAGCAGCCCCCGGGGACAGGCCTTGAACACTGAAGCTTTCTTT
d_call: -; cdr3_length: 14; clone_size: few; j_call: TRBJ1-5; v_call: TRBV28; cdr3_aa: CASRYVGVGQPQHF; cdr3_nt: TGTGCCAGCAGATATGTGGGAGTTGGTCAGCCCCAGCATTTT
d_call: TRBD1; cdr3_length: 15; clone_size: -; j_call: TRBJ2-1; v_call: TRBV5-1; cdr3_aa: CASSLSDRDLNEQFF; cdr3_nt: TGCGCCAGCAGCTTGTCGGACAGGGATCTCAATGAGCAGTTCTTC
d_call: -; cdr3_length: 15; clone_size: many; j_call: TRBJ1-5; v_call: TRBV4-2; cdr3_aa: CASSQDRTSNQPQHF; cdr3_nt: TGTGCCAGCAGCCAGGACCGGACATCAAATCAGCCCCAGCATTTT
d_call: -; cdr3_length: 13; clone_size: -; j_call: TRBJ2-3; v_call: TRBV20-1; cdr3_aa: CSALLGRTDTQYF; cdr3_nt: TGCAGTGCTCTATTGGGCCGCACAGATACGCAGTATTTT
d_call: -; cdr3_length: 12; clone_size: many; j_call: TRBJ2-7; v_call: TRBV6-5; cdr3_aa: CASSPDRYEQYF; cdr3_nt: TGTGCCAGCAGCCCCGACAGGTACGAGCAGTACTTC
d_call: -; cdr3_length: 15; clone_size: -; j_call: TRBJ2-5; v_call: TRBV6-2/TRBV6-3; cdr3_aa: CASSRTAGSLETQYF; cdr3_nt: TGTGCCAGCAGCCGAACAGCAGGCTCCCTAGAGACCCAGTACTTC
d_call: -; cdr3_length: 14; clone_size: once; j_call: TRBJ1-1; v_call: TRBV7-2; cdr3_aa: CASSSRGVQTEAFF; cdr3_nt: TGTGCCAGCAGCTCGAGGGGGGTTCAGACTGAAGCTTTCTTT
d_call: -; cdr3_length: 15; clone_size: many; j_call: TRBJ2-7; v_call: TRBV27; cdr3_aa: CASSFRGGNSYEQYF; cdr3_nt: TGTGCCAGCAGTTTTCGGGGCGGGAACTCCTACGAGCAGTACTTC
d_call: -; cdr3_length: 15; clone_size: many; j_call: TRBJ1-6; v_call: TRBV7-2; cdr3_aa: CASSLVYGENSPLHF; cdr3_nt: TGTGCCAGCAGCTTAGTTTATGGGGAAAATTCACCCCTCCACTTT
d_call: -; cdr3_length: 14; clone_size: many; j_call: TRBJ2-3; v_call: TRBV28; cdr3_aa: CASSLGLGEDTQYF; cdr3_nt: TGTGCCAGCAGTTTAGGTCTCGGGGAGGATACGCAGTATTTT
d_call: -; cdr3_length: 14; clone_size: few; j_call: TRBJ2-4; v_call: TRBV28; cdr3_aa: CASSHGGFQNIQYF; cdr3_nt: TGTGCCAGCAGTCACGGGGGATTCCAAAACATTCAGTACTTC
d_call: -; cdr3_length: 16; clone_size: -; j_call: TRBJ1-2; v_call: TRBV9; cdr3_aa: CASSVATYEGIYGYTF; cdr3_nt: TGTGCCAGCAGCGTAGCTACGTACGAGGGGATCTATGGCTACACCTTC
d_call: -; cdr3_length: 14; clone_size: many; j_call: TRBJ2-5; v_call: TRBV5-1; cdr3_aa: CASSLTAYEETQYF; cdr3_nt: TGCGCCAGCAGCTTGACAGCTTACGAAGAGACCCAGTACTTC
d_call: TRBD2; cdr3_length: 16; clone_size: -; j_call: TRBJ2-7; v_call: TRBV4-3; cdr3_aa: CASSQERGLAGAKQYF; cdr3_nt: TGCGCCAGCAGCCAAGAACGGGGACTAGCGGGAGCCAAGCAGTACTTC
d_call: TRBD1; cdr3_length: 14; clone_size: many; j_call: TRBJ2-7; v_call: TRBV3-1; cdr3_aa: CASSKSGQGYEQYF; cdr3_nt: TGTGCCAGCAGTAAATCAGGACAGGGCTACGAGCAGTACTTC
d_call: -; cdr3_length: 14; clone_size: many; j_call: TRBJ2-1; v_call: TRBV27; cdr3_aa: CASKASPESHEQFF; cdr3_nt: TGTGCCAGCAAAGCGTCGCCTGAGAGCCATGAGCAGTTCTTC
d_call: -; cdr3_length: 15; clone_size: many; j_call: TRBJ2-2; v_call: TRBV7-2; cdr3_aa: CASSDRPGSTGELFF; cdr3_nt: TGTGCCAGCAGCGACCGCCCCGGGAGCACCGGGGAGCTGTTTTTT
d_call: -; cdr3_length: 14; clone_size: many; j_call: TRBJ2-7; v_call: TRBV14; cdr3_aa: CASSQFSGSYEQYF; cdr3_nt: TGTGCCAGCAGCCAATTCTCGGGATCTTACGAGCAGTACTTC
d_call: -; cdr3_length: 12; clone_size: many; j_call: TRBJ1-5; v_call: TRBV12-3/TRBV12-4; cdr3_aa: CASSLGPQPQHF; cdr3_nt: TGTGCCAGCAGTTTAGGTCCTCAGCCCCAGCATTTT
d_call: TRBD1; cdr3_length: 12; clone_size: many; j_call: TRBJ1-4; v_call: TRBV20-1; cdr3_aa: CSASTGAEKLFF; cdr3_nt: TGCAGTGCTTCGACAGGGGCCGAAAAACTGTTTTTT
d_call: -; cdr3_length: 18; clone_size: many; j_call: TRBJ2-4; v_call: TRBV18; cdr3_aa: CASSPKTRGPTGLDIQYF; cdr3_nt: TGTGCCAGCTCACCAAAAACCCGGGGCCCTACGGGGTTAGACATTCAGTACTTC
d_call: -; cdr3_length: 14; clone_size: many; j_call: TRBJ1-2; v_call: TRBV4-3; cdr3_aa: CASSQDVWNYGYTF; cdr3_nt: TGCGCCAGCAGCCAAGATGTTTGGAACTATGGCTACACCTTC
d_call: TRBD2; cdr3_length: 16; clone_size: -; j_call: TRBJ2-3; v_call: TRBV6-2/TRBV6-3; cdr3_aa: CASSQRLAGTTDTQYF; cdr3_nt: TGTGCCAGCAGTCAACGCCTAGCGGGAACCACAGATACGCAGTATTTT
d_call: -; cdr3_length: 13; clone_size: many; j_call: TRBJ1-2; v_call: TRBV29-1; cdr3_aa: CSVEEEGNYGYTF; cdr3_nt: TGCAGCGTTGAAGAAGAGGGGAACTATGGCTACACCTTC
d_call: -; cdr3_length: 13; clone_size: many; j_call: TRBJ1-1; v_call: TRBV27; cdr3_aa: CASSLHLNTEAFF; cdr3_nt: TGTGCCAGCAGTTTGCACCTGAACACTGAAGCTTTCTTT
d_call: -; cdr3_length: 15; clone_size: many; j_call: TRBJ2-4; v_call: TRBV20-1; cdr3_aa: CSAKGQSEAKNIQYF; cdr3_nt: TGCAGTGCCAAAGGACAGTCGGAAGCCAAAAACATTCAGTACTTC
d_call: TRBD1; cdr3_length: 15; clone_size: many; j_call: TRBJ1-2; v_call: TRBV6-1; cdr3_aa: CASSDWADRVYGYTF; cdr3_nt: TGTGCCAGCAGTGATTGGGCGGACAGGGTCTATGGCTACACCTTC
d_call: -; cdr3_length: 13; clone_size: many; j_call: TRBJ1-5; v_call: TRBV9; cdr3_aa: CASSVAEGQPQHF; cdr3_nt: TGTGCCAGCAGCGTAGCTGAGGGTCAGCCCCAGCATTTT
d_call: -; cdr3_length: 16; clone_size: many; j_call: TRBJ1-4; v_call: TRBV12-3/TRBV12-4; cdr3_aa: CASSSPGADANEKLFF; cdr3_nt: TGTGCCAGCAGTTCCCCCGGGGCAGACGCTAATGAAAAACTGTTTTTT
d_call: -; cdr3_length: 14; clone_size: -; j_call: TRBJ2-7; v_call: TRBV20-1; cdr3_aa: CSAREGSYAYEQYF; cdr3_nt: TGCAGTGCTAGGGAGGGTTCTTACGCCTACGAGCAGTACTTC
d_call: TRBD1; cdr3_length: 14; clone_size: few; j_call: TRBJ1-1; v_call: TRBV6-5; cdr3_aa: CASSFRTGTTEAFF; cdr3_nt: TGTGCCAGCAGTTTTAGGACAGGGACGACTGAAGCTTTCTTT
d_call: -; cdr3_length: 16; clone_size: many; j_call: TRBJ2-6; v_call: TRBV10-3; cdr3_aa: CAISGGGHSGANVLTF; cdr3_nt: TGTGCCATCAGTGGGGGGGGACACTCTGGGGCCAACGTCCTGACTTTC
d_call: -; cdr3_length: 13; clone_size: many; j_call: TRBJ2-5; v_call: TRBV7-9; cdr3_aa: CASTVWGQETQYF; cdr3_nt: TGTGCCAGCACCGTCTGGGGTCAAGAGACCCAGTACTTC
d_call: -; cdr3_length: 13; clone_size: many; j_call: TRBJ2-7; v_call: TRBV11-2; cdr3_aa: CASSSSGFYEQYF; cdr3_nt: TGTGCCAGCAGCTCTTCAGGCTTCTACGAGCAGTACTTC
d_call: TRBD2; cdr3_length: 15; clone_size: -; j_call: TRBJ2-1; v_call: TRBV6-1; cdr3_aa: CASSASGRSYNEQFF; cdr3_nt: TGTGCCAGCAGTGCTAGCGGGAGATCCTACAATGAGCAGTTCTTC
d_call: -; cdr3_length: 11; clone_size: many; j_call: TRBJ2-7; v_call: TRBV10-3; cdr3_aa: CATGTDPEQYF; cdr3_nt: TGTGCCACCGGGACGGACCCTGAGCAGTACTTC
d_call: TRBD1; cdr3_length: 12; clone_size: once; j_call: TRBJ2-7; v_call: TRBV29-1; cdr3_aa: CSVDQGAYEQYF; cdr3_nt: TGCAGCGTTGACCAGGGGGCCTACGAGCAGTACTTC
d_call: -; cdr3_length: 13; clone_size: many; j_call: TRBJ2-3; v_call: TRBV5-1; cdr3_aa: CASRGRTTDTQYF; cdr3_nt: TGCGCCAGCAGAGGCAGAACCACAGATACGCAGTATTTT
d_call: TRBD1; cdr3_length: 16; clone_size: many; j_call: TRBJ2-2; v_call: TRBV6-1; cdr3_aa: CASSVTGIASTGELFF; cdr3_nt: TGTGCCAGCAGTGTGACAGGGATAGCTAGCACCGGGGAGCTGTTTTTT
d_call: TRBD2; cdr3_length: 15; clone_size: many; j_call: TRBJ2-2; v_call: TRBV6-1; cdr3_aa: CASSRAAGAPGELFF; cdr3_nt: TGTGCCAGCAGTCGTGCAGCGGGAGCCCCCGGGGAGCTGTTTTTT
d_call: -; cdr3_length: 12; clone_size: many; j_call: TRBJ1-5; v_call: TRBV28; cdr3_aa: CASSLNFQPQHF; cdr3_nt: TGTGCCAGCAGTTTAAATTTTCAGCCCCAGCATTTT
d_call: -; cdr3_length: 13; clone_size: few; j_call: TRBJ2-1; v_call: TRBV5-6; cdr3_aa: CASSFPNYNEQFF; cdr3_nt: TGTGCCAGCAGCTTCCCCAATTACAATGAGCAGTTCTTC
d_call: TRBD2; cdr3_length: 16; clone_size: -; j_call: TRBJ2-3; v_call: TRBV5-1; cdr3_aa: CASSRRLAGDTDTQYF; cdr3_nt: TGCGCCAGCAGCCGCCGTCTAGCGGGAGACACAGATACGCAGTATTTT
d_call: TRBD1; cdr3_length: 14; clone_size: many; j_call: TRBJ2-2; v_call: TRBV6-4; cdr3_aa: CASSRTGETGELFF; cdr3_nt: TGTGCCAGCAGTAGAACAGGGGAGACCGGGGAGCTGTTTTTT
d_call: TRBD1; cdr3_length: 16; clone_size: many; j_call: TRBJ2-5; v_call: TRBV5-1; cdr3_aa: CASSLVSTGIGETQYF; cdr3_nt: TGCGCCAGCAGCTTGGTTTCGACAGGGATAGGAGAGACCCAGTACTTC
d_call: TRBD1; cdr3_length: 15; clone_size: many; j_call: TRBJ2-7; v_call: TRBV4-3; cdr3_aa: CASSQAQQGIYEQYF; cdr3_nt: TGCGCCAGCAGCCAAGCTCAACAGGGGATCTACGAGCAGTACTTC
d_call: -; cdr3_length: 14; clone_size: many; j_call: TRBJ2-3; v_call: TRBV29-1; cdr3_aa: CSGHRDSSTDTQYF; cdr3_nt: TGCAGCGGGCATAGGGATTCTAGCACAGATACGCAGTATTTT
d_call: -; cdr3_length: 13; clone_size: many; j_call: TRBJ1-5; v_call: TRBV10-3; cdr3_aa: CAISELGRQPQHF; cdr3_nt: TGTGCCATCAGTGAATTGGGTCGCCAGCCCCAGCATTTT
d_call: TRBD1; cdr3_length: 16; clone_size: -; j_call: TRBJ1-5; v_call: TRBV4-2; cdr3_aa: CASSFAGQGTNQPQHF; cdr3_nt: TGTGCCAGCAGCTTTGCGGGACAGGGGACGAATCAGCCCCAGCATTTT
d_call: -; cdr3_length: 15; clone_size: -; j_call: TRBJ2-3; v_call: TRBV14; cdr3_aa: CASSQDAHAADTQYF; cdr3_nt: TGTGCCAGCAGCCAAGATGCGCACGCCGCGGATACGCAGTATTTT
d_call: TRBD1; cdr3_length: 14; clone_size: many; j_call: TRBJ1-5; v_call: TRBV20-1; cdr3_aa: CSARGTGGNQPQHF; cdr3_nt: TGCAGTGCTAGGGGGACAGGGGGTAATCAGCCCCAGCATTTT